Below, one TCR beta chain is given with its context. The data were taken from a study of shared clonotypes between healthy human individuals. TCRdb keeps only in-frame clones here, not all; method: immunoSEQ multiplex PCR. This repertoire shows around 2.3 million clones, 90% to 97% found once; its top ten account for roughly 0.13%. V dropped 0 bases and J dropped 8; count of bases not matched to a gene: 3. The CDR3 is 13 amino acids. Per the germline V gene, CDR1 is SGHTA and CDR2 is FQGTGA. The sequence derives from a man between 18 and 35 years old in good health. V gene TRBV7-3 combines with J gene TRBJ1-1, with TRBD1 matching 7 bases. Sequencing was done on a sample of naive CD4+ T cells sorted from blood. The sample's subset: CD45RA+ positively selected. The CDR3 spells CASSLTGGAEAFF. CDR3 sequence (DNA): TGTGCCAGCAGCTTAACAGGGGGCGCCGAAGCTTTCTTT.